This T cell receptor (beta chain) was captured in a study of identical twins. In this sample, this clonotype turned up a few times. Its matching antigen is unknown. The CDR3 is 12 residues long. The V end lost 7 bases, the J end lost 5 bases, and 11 bases lay between the germline ends. Each cDNA held unique molecular identifiers, and template switching gave it a universal primer site. Each CDR3 protein gets one entry after TCRdb re-called the 5' RACE reads with MiXCR. Of about 240,000 distinct CDR3 sequences in the sample, roughly 7.5% were seen once. Broader study findings: Monozygotic twin pairs showed more out-of-frame TCR alpha sharing than models estimated. Less excess twin sharing appeared in beta out-of-frame sequences. An excess of low generation probability was shown by twin-shared out-of-frame alpha sequences.

The data also belong to a second study, concerning yellow fever vaccine responses in identical twins.

The sequencing input was CD8+ T cells sorted from blood. This chain links TRBV12-3 or TRBV12-4 with TRBJ1-1; D is undetermined. The receptor's source is a woman aged 18-29 years in good health. CDR3 region: CASIRNPTEAFF. The DNA for the CDR3 is TGTGCCAGCATCCGAAACCCTACTGAAGCTTTCTTT.